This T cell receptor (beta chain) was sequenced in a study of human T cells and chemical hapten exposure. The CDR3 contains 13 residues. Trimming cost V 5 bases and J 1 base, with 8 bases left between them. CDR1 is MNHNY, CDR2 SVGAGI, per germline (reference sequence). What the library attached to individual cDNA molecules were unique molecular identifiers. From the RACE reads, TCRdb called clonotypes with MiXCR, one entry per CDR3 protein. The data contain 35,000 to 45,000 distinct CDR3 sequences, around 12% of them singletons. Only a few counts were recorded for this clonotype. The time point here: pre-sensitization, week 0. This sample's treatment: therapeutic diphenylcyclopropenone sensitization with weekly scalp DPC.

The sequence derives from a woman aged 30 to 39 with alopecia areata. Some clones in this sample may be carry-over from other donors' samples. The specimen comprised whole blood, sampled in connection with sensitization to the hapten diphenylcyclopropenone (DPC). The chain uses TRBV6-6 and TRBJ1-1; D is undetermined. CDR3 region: CASSLTGNTEAFF. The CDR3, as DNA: TGTGCCAGCAGTCTAACGGGGAACACTGAAGCTTTCTTT.